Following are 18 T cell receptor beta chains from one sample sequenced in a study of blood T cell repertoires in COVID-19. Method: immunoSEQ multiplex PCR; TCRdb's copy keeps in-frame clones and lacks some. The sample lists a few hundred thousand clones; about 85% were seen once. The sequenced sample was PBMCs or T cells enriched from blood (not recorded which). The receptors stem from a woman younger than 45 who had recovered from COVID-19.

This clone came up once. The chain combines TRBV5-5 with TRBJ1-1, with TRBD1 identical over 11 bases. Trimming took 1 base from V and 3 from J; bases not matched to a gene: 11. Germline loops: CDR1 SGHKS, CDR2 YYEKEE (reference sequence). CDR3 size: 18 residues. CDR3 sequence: CASSLTLRDRGDDTEAFF. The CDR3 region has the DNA TGTGCCAGCAGCTTGACACTACGGGACAGGGGGGACGACACTGAAGCTTTCTTT.

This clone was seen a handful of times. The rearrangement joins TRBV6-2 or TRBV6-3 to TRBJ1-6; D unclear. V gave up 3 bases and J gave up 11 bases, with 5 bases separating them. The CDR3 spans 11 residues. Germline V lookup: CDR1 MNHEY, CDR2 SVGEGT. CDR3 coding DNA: TGTGCCAGCAGTTATCTTACACCCCTCCACTTT. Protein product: CASSYLTPLHF.

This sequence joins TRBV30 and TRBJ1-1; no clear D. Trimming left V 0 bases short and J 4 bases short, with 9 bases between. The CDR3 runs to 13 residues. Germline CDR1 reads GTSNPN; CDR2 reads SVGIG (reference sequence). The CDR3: CAWSVVGGTEAFF. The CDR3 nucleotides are TGTGCCTGGAGTGTAGTAGGCGGCACTGAAGCTTTCTTT. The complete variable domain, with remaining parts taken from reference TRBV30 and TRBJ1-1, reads SQTIHQWPATLVQPVGSPLSLECTVEGTSNPNLYWYRQAAGRGLQLLFYSVGIGQISSEVPQNLSASRPQDRQFILSSKKLLLSDSGFYLCAWSVVGGTEAFFGQGTRLTVV.

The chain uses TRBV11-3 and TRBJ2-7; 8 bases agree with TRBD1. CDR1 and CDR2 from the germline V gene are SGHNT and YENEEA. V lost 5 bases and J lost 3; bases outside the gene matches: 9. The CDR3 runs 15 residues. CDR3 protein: CASSPGGQGIYEQYF. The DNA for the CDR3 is TGTGCCAGCAGCCCAGGTGGACAGGGTATCTACGAGCAGTACTTC.

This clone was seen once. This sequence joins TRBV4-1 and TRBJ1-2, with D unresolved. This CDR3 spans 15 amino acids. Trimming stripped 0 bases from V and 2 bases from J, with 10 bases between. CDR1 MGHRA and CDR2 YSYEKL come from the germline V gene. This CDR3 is CASSQDSTVNYGYTF. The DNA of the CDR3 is TGCGCCAGCAGCCAAGACTCAACGGTGAACTATGGCTACACCTTC.

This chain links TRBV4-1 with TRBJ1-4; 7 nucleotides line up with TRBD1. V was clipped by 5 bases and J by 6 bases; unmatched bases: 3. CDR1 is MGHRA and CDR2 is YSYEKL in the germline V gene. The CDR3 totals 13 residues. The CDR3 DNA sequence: TGCGCCAGCAGCTATGACAGGGATGAAAAACTGTTTTTT. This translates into CASSYDRDEKLFF.

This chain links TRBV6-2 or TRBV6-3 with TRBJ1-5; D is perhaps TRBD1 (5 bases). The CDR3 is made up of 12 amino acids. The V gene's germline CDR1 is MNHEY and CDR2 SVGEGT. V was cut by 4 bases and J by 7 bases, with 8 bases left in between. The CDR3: CASSSGEQPQHF. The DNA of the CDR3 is TGTGCCAGCAGTTCGGGGGAACAGCCCCAGCATTTT.

CDR3 protein: CASKGDISYEQYF. DNA of the CDR3: TGTGCCAGCAAGGGGGACATCTCCTACGAGCAGTACTTC. This chain joins TRBV2 and TRBJ2-7, with D perhaps TRBD1 (6 bases). The CDR3 extends over 13 amino acids. Deletions cut 7 bases from V and 0 bases from J, with 10 bases between. Per the germline V gene, CDR1 is SNHLY and CDR2 is FYNNEI.

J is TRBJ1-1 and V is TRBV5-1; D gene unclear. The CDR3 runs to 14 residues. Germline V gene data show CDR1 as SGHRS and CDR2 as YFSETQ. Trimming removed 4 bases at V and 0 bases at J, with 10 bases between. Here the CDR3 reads CASSMGTLNTEAFF. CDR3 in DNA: TGCGCCAGCAGCATGGGTACACTGAACACTGAAGCTTTCTTT.

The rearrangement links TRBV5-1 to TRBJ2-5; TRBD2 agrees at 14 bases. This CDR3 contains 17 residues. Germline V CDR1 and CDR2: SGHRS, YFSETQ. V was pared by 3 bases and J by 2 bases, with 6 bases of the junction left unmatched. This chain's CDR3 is CASSSGLAGGRQETQYF. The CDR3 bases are TGCGCCAGCAGCTCTGGACTAGCGGGGGGCCGGCAAGAGACCCAGTACTTC.

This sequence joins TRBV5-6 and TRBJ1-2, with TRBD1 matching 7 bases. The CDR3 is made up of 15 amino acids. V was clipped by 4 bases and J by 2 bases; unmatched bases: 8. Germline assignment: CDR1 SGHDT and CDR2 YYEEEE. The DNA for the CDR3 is TGTGCCAGCAGCCAGGGGGGACAGAGGAACTATGGCTACACCTTC. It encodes CASSQGGQRNYGYTF.

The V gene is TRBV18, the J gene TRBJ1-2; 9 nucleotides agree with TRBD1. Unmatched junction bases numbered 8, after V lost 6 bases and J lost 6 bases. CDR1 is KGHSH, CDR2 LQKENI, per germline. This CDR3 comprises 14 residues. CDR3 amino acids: CASSINTGGDGYTF. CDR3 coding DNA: TGTGCCAGCTCGATCAATACAGGGGGCGATGGCTACACCTTC.

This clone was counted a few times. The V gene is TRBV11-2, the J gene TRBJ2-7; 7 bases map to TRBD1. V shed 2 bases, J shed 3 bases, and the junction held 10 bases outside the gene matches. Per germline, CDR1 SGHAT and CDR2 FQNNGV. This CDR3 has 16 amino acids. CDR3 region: CASSLRGQRDRYEQYF. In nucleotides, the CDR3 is TGTGCCAGCAGCTTAAGGGGGCAGAGGGACCGCTACGAGCAGTACTTC.

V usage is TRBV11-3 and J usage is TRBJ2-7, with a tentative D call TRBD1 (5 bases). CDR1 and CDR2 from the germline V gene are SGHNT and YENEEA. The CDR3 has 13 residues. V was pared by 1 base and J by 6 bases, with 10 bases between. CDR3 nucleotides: TGTGCCAGCAGCTTAGCAGGGTTCGGCGAGCAGTACTTC. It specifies CASSLAGFGEQYF.

The CDR3 DNA follows: TGTGCCTGGAGTGTCCGGACAGGGGGCTATGGCTACACCTTC. Translation gives CAWSVRTGGYGYTF. V is TRBV30 and J is TRBJ1-2; TRBD1 agrees at 10 bases. Trimming at V came to 0 bases and at J to 4 bases, leaving 2 bases not matched to a gene. This CDR3 region has 14 residues. Germline V lookup: CDR1 GTSNPN, CDR2 SVGIG (reference sequence).

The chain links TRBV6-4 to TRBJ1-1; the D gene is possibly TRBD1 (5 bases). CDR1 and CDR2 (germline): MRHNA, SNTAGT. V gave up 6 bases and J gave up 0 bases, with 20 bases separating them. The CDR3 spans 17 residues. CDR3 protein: CASRGSGGDRVNTEAFF. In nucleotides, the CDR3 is TGTGCCAGCAGAGGGAGTGGAGGGGATCGCGTGAACACTGAAGCTTTCTTT.

CDR3: CASSRKTSGLDEQYF. CDR3 sequence (DNA): TGTGCCAGCAGCCGAAAGACTAGTGGCCTTGACGAGCAGTACTTC. The genes are TRBV3-1 (or the pseudogene TRBV3-2) and TRBJ2-7, with a weak D call TRBD2 (6 bases). The CDR3 has 15 amino acids. Germline V lookup: CDR1 LGHDT, CDR2 YNNKEL (reference sequence). The ends were cut back, 4 bases at V and 5 bases at J, with 18 bases in the middle.

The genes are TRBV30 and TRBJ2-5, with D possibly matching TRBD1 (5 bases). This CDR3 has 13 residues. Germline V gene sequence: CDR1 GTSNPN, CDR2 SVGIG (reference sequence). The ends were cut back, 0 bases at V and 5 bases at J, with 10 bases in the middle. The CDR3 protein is CAWSVQGVETQYF. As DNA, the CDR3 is TGTGCCTGGAGTGTACAAGGGGTTGAGACCCAGTACTTC.